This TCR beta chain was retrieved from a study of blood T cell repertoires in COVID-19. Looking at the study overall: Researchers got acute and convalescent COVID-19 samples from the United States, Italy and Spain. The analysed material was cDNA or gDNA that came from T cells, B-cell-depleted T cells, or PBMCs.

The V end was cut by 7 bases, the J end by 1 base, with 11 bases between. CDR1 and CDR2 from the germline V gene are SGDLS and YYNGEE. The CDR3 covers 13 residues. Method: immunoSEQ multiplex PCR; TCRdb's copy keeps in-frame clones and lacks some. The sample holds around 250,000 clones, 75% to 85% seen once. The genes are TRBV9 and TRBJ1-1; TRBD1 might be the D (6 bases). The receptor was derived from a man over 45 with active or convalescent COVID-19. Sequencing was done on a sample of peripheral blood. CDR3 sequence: CASGAQGNTEAFF. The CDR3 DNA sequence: TGTGCCAGCGGCGCACAGGGGAACACTGAAGCTTTCTTT.